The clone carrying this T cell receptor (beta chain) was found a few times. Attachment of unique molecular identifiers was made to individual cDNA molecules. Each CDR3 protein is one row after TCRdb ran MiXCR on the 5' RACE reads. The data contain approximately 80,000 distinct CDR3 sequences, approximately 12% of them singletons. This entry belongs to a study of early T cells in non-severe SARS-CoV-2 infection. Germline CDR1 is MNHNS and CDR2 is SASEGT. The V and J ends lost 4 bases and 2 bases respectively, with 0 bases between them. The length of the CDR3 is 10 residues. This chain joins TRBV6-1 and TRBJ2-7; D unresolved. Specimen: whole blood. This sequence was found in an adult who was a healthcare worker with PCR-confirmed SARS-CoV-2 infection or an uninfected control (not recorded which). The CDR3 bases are TGTGCCAGCAGTGCCTACGAGCAGTACTTC. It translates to CASSAYEQYF.